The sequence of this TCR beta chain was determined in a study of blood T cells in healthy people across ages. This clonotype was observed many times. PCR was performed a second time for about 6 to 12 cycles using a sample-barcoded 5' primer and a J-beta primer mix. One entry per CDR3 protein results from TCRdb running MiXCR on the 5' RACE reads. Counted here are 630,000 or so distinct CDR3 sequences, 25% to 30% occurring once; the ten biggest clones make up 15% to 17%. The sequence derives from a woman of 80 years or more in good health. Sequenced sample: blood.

The CDR3 DNA sequence: TGTGCCAGCAGACAAACAGGGAAAACTGAAGCTTTCTTT. This encodes CASRQTGKTEAFF. The V and J genes are TRBV6-5 and TRBJ1-1; D possibly corresponds to TRBD1 (6 bases). The V end lost 6 bases, the J end lost 5 bases, and 13 bases lay between the germline ends. Germline V gene data show CDR1 as MNHEY and CDR2 as SVGAGI. This CDR3 contains 13 residues.